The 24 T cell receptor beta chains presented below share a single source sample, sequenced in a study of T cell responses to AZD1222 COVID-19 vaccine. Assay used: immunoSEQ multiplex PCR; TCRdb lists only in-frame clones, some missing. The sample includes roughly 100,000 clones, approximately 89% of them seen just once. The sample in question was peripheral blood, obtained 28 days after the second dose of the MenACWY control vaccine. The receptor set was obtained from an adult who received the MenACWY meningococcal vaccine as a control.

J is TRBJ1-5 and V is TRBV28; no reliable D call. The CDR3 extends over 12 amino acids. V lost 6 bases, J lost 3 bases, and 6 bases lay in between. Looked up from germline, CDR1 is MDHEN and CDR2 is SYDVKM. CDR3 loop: CASREPNQPQHF. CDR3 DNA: TGTGCCAGCAGGGAACCCAATCAGCCCCAGCATTTT.

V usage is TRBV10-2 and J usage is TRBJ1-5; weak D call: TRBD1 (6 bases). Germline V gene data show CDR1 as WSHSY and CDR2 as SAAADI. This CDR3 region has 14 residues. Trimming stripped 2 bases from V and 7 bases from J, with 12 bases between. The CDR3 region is CASSETGSGQPQHF. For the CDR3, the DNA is TGCGCCAGCAGTGAGACAGGGTCGGGCCAGCCCCAGCATTTT.

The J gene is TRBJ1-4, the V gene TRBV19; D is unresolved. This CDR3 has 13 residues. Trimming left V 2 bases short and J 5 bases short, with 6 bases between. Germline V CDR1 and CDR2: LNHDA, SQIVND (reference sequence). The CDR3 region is CASSITSNEKLFF. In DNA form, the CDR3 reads TGTGCCAGTAGTATAACCTCCAATGAAAAACTGTTTTTT.

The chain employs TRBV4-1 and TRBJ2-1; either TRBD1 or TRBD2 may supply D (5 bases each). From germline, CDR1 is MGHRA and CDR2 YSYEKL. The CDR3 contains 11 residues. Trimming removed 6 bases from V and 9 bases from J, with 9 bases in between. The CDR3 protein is CASSEGSEQFF. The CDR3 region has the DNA TGCGCCAGCAGTGAGGGGTCTGAGCAGTTCTTC.

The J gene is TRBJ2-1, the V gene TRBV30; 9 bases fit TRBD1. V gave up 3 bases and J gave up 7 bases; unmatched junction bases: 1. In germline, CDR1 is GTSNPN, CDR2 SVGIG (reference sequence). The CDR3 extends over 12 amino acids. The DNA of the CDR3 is TGTGCCTGGAGGGGACAGGGTAATGAGCAGTTCTTC. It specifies CAWRGQGNEQFF.

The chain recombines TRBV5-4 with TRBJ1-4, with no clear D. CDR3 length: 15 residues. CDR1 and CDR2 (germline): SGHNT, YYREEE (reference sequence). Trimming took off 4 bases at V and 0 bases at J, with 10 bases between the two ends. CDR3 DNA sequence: TGTGCCAGCAGCGCCTCGGCTGCAACTAATGAAAAACTGTTTTTT. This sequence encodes CASSASAATNEKLFF.

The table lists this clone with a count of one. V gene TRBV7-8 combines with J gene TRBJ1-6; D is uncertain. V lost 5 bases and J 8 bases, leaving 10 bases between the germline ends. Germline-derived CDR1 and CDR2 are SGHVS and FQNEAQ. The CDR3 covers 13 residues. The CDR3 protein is CASSELQYSPLHF. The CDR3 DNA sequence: TGTGCCAGCAGCGAGCTACAGTATTCACCCCTCCACTTT.

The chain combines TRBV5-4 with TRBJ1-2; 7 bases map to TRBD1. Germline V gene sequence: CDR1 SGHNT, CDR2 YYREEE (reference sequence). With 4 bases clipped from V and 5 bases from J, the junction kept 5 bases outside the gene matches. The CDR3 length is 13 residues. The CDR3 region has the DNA TGTGCCAGCAGCACCGACAGGGTTTATGGCTACACCTTC. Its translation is CASSTDRVYGYTF.

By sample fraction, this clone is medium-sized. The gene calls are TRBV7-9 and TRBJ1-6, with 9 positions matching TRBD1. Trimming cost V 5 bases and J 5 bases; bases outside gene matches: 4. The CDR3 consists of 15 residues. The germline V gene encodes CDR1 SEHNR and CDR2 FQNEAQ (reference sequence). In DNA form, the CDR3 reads TGTGCCAGCAGCCCCTGGACAGGGGATAATTCACCCCTCCACTTT. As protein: CASSPWTGDNSPLHF.

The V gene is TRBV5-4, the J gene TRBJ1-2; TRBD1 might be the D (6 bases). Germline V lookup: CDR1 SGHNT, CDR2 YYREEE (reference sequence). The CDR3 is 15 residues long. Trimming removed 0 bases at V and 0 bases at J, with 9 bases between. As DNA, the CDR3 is TGTGCCAGCAGCTTGGGAGGGGACACTAACTATGGCTACACCTTC. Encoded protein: CASSLGGDTNYGYTF.

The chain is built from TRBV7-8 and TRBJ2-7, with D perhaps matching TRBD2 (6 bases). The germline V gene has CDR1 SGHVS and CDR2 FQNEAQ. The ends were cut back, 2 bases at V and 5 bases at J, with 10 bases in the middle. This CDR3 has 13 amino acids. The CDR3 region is CASSLRRRDEQYF. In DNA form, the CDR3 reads TGTGCCAGCAGCTTAAGGCGGAGGGACGAGCAGTACTTC.

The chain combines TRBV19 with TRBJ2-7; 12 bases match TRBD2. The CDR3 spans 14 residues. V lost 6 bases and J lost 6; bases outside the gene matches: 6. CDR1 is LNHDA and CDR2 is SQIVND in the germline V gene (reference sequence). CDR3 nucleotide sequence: TGTGCCAGTAGCTTCGGACTAGCGGGAAGCGAGCAGTACTTC. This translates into CASSFGLAGSEQYF.

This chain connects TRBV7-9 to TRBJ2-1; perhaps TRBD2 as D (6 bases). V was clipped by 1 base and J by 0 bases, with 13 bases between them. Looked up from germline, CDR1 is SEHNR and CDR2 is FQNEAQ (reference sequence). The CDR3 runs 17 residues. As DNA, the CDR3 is TGTGCCAGCAGCTTAGGGATTGAGGGAGGCTCCTACAATGAGCAGTTCTTC. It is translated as CASSLGIEGGSYNEQFF.

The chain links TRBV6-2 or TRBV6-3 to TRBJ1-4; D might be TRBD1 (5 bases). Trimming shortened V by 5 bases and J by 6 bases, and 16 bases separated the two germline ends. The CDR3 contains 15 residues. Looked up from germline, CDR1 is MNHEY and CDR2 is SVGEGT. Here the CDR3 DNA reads TGTGCCAGCAGTAACACCCAGGGAACGGATGAAAAACTGTTTTTT. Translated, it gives CASSNTQGTDEKLFF.

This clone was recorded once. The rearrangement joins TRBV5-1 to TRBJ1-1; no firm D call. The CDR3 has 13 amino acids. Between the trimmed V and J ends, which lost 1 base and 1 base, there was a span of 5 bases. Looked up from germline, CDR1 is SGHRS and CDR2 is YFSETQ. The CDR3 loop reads CASSLWANTEAFF. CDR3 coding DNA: TGCGCCAGCAGCTTGTGGGCGAACACTGAAGCTTTCTTT.

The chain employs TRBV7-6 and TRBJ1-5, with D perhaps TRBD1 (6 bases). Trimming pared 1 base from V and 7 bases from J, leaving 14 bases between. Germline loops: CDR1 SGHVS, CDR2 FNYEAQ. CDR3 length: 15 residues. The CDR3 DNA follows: TGTGCCAGCAGCTTAGAACAGGGAGCCGGACAGCCCCAGCATTTT. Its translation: CASSLEQGAGQPQHF. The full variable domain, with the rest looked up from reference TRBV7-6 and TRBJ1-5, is GAGVSQSPRYKVTKRGQDVALRCDPISGHVSLYWYRQALGQGPEFLTYFNYEAQQDKSGLPNDRFSAERPEGSISTLTIQRTEQRDSAMYRCASSLEQGAGQPQHFGDGTRLSIL.

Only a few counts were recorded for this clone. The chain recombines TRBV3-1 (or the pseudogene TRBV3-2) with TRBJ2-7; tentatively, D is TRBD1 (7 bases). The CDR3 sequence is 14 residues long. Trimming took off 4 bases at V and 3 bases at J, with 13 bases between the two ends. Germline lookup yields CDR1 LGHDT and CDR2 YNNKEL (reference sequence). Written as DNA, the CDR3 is TGTGCCAGCAGCCGCGGGACAGTAGTCTACGAGCAGTACTTC. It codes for CASSRGTVVYEQYF.

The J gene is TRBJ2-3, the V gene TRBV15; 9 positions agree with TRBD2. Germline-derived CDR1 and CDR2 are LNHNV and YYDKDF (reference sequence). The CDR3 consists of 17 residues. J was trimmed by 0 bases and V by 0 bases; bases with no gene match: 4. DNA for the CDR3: TGTGCCACCAGCAGAGATCTGCTAGCGGGGAGCACAGATACGCAGTATTTT. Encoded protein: CATSRDLLAGSTDTQYF.

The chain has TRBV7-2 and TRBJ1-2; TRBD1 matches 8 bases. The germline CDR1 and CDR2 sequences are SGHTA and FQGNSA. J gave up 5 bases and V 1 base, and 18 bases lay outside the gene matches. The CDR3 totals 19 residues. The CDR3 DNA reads TGTGCCAGCAGCTTAGTCTCCACCCAGGCAGGGGGCAACACTTATGGCTACACCTTC. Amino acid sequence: CASSLVSTQAGGNTYGYTF.

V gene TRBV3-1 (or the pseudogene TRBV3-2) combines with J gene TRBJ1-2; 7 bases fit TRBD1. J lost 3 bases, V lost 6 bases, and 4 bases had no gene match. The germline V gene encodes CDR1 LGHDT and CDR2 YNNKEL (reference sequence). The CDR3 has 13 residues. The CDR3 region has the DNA TGTGCCAGCAGGGCACAGGGGTACTATGGCTACACCTTC. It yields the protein CASRAQGYYGYTF.

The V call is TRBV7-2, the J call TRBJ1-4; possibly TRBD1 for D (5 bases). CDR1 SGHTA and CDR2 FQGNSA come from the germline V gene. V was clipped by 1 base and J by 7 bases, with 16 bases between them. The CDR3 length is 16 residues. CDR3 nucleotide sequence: TGTGCCAGCAGCTTAGTGTGGGCCGGGAGGGGTGAAAAACTGTTTTTT. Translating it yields CASSLVWAGRGEKLFF.

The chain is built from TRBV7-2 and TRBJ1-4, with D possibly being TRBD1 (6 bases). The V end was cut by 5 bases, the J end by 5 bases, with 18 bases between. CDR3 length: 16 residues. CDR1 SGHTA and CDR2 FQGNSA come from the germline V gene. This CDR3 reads CASSLKGGSINEKLFF. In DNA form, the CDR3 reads TGTGCCAGCAGCCTAAAAGGGGGGAGTATCAATGAAAAACTGTTTTTT.

CDR3 amino acids: CASSLIGLETPLHF. In DNA, the CDR3 is TGTGCCAGCAGCTTGATAGGTTTGGAGACACCCCTCCACTTT. The chain combines TRBV5-4 with TRBJ1-6; no reliable D call. V dropped 1 base and J dropped 11 bases, with 13 bases sitting between them. Germline V gene lookup returns CDR1 SGHNT and CDR2 YYREEE (reference sequence). CDR3 length: 14 residues.

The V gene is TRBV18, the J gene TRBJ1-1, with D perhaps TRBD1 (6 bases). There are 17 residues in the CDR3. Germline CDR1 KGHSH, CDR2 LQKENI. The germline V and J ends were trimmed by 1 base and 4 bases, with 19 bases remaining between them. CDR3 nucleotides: TGTGCCAGCTCACCACGAGGAGGGGGGGTAAAGGGCACTGAAGCTTTCTTT. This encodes CASSPRGGGVKGTEAFF.